This is a list of T cell receptor beta chains from one sample in a study of T-cell reconstitution after alpha-beta-depleted transplantation in children. MiXCR was run by TCRdb on the PCR reads, yielding one entry per CDR3 protein. The table shows 500,000 to 650,000 distinct CDR3 sequences, with about an eighth occurring only once. This material consisted of PBMCs, mostly from graft donor cells, taken 180 days after TCRalphabeta/CD19-depleted stem cell transplant. These receptor sequences come from a female patient under 10 years old who had a stem cell transplant for aplastic anemia, so the T cells may come from the graft donor. Each CDR3 is given with its conserved first and last residue. The D gene is left open where the match is weak. Clone size, where shown, is once, few, many, or a class for clones that have expanded.

few TRBD2 TRBJ2-6 TRBV6-5 TGTGCCAGCAGTTACTCTGCGGGAGAGGCCGGGGCCAACGTCCTGACTTTC CASSYSAGEAGANVLTF
few . TRBJ2-3 TRBV25-1 TGTGCCAGCAGTGAATATTTATTCACAGATACGCAGTATTTT CASSEYLFTDTQYF
. TRBD1 TRBJ2-7 TRBV29-1 TGCAGCGTCGAAGGAACAGGGGGCTCCTACGAGCAGTACTTC CSVEGTGGSYEQYF
few . TRBJ2-1 TRBV7-2 TGTGCCAGCAGCGGAGCATTGAACTCCTACAATGAGCAGTTCTTC CASSGALNSYNEQFF
. TRBD2 TRBJ2-5 TRBV9 TGTGCCAGCAGCGTAGGTCCTAGCGGGGGAGAGACCCAGTACTTC CASSVGPSGGETQYF
few TRBD2 TRBJ2-1 TRBV7-9 TGTGCCAGCAGCCATCGGACTAGCGGGAGAAACAATGAGCAGTTCTTC CASSHRTSGRNNEQFF
. TRBD1 TRBJ1-1 TRBV7-9 TGTGCCAGCAGCTTAGATTCCGGACAGGGGAACACTGAAGCTTTCTTT CASSLDSGQGNTEAFF
few . TRBJ2-1 TRBV15 TGTGCCACCAGCAGGGCCACCTTAGCGGCGTACAATGAGCAGTTCTTC CATSRATLAAYNEQFF
few . TRBJ2-1 TRBV6-2/TRBV6-3 TGTGCCAGCGGCCTGCGGGGTGCAGGTGAGCAGTTCTTC CASGLRGAGEQFF
. . TRBJ2-1 TRBV29-1 TGCAGCGTTGTTTCCAGGACCTACAATGAGCAGTTCTTC CSVVSRTYNEQFF
few TRBD1 TRBJ2-1 TRBV7-9 TGTGCCAGCAGCCCCTACAGGGGGCGCAAGGCAGCGAGCTCCTACAATGAGCAGTTCTTC CASSPYRGRKAASSYNEQFF
. . TRBJ1-4 TRBV3-1 TGTGCCAGCAGCCAGGGTACAGGGAACGAAAAACTGTTTTTT CASSQGTGNEKLFF
many . TRBJ2-5 TRBV12-3/TRBV12-4 TGTGCCAGCTCACCGAGGGCCCTGTGGACCCAGTACTTC CASSPRALWTQYF
once . TRBJ1-5 TRBV12-3/TRBV12-4 TGTGCCAGCACCCTAGACACTAAGCCCCAGCATTTT CASTLDTKPQHF
few . TRBJ2-1 TRBV5-1 TGCGCCAGCAGCTTGGGGGTCGATTACAATGAGCAGTTCTTC CASSLGVDYNEQFF
. . TRBJ1-6 TRBV7-9 TGTGCCAGCAGCATCCGGGACACAGATTCACCCCTCCACTTT CASSIRDTDSPLHF
many TRBD2 TRBJ2-4 TRBV12-3/TRBV12-4 TGTGCCAGTCGTTTGCGGGAGTCCACGGAGGGGAGCATTCAGTACTTC CASRLRESTEGSIQYF
many TRBD2 TRBJ2-4 TRBV28 TGTGCCAGCAGTTGGGAGCGGGAGTGGGGTAAAAACATTCAGTACTTC CASSWEREWGKNIQYF
. . TRBJ1-6 TRBV28 TGTGCCAGCGGTCAAGATGAGATTAATTCACCCCTCCACTTT CASGQDEINSPLHF
few TRBD2 TRBJ2-1 TRBV7-9 TGTGCCAGCAGCTTAAACCCTAGCGGAGAGGAGGAGCAGTTCTTC CASSLNPSGEEEQFF
. . TRBJ2-4 TRBV2 TGTGCCAGCAACGGCGGAGCCAAAAACATTCAGTACTTC CASNGGAKNIQYF
. TRBD1 TRBJ1-1 TRBV6-1 TGTGCCAGCAGTGAGCGGGAGACAGGGTTCTTCATGAACACTGAAGCTTTCTTT CASSERETGFFMNTEAFF
few . TRBJ1-1 TRBV2 TGTGCCACTTCCAAGCTGAACACTGAAGCTTTCTTT CATSKLNTEAFF
many TRBD1 TRBJ1-2 TRBV28 TGTGCCAGCAGTTGGGGGACAGCCTATGGCTACACCTTC CASSWGTAYGYTF
many . TRBJ2-4 TRBV6-1 TGTGCCAGCAGTAATAACCGTGCCCAAAACATTCAGTACTTC CASSNNRAQNIQYF
few TRBD1 TRBJ2-1 TRBV7-2 TGTGCCAGCAGCTTCGGGACAGGGAACTACAATGAGCAGTTCTTC CASSFGTGNYNEQFF
few TRBD1 TRBJ2-7 TRBV20-1 TGCAGTCAAAGGACAGGTCCTAATTACGAGCAGTACTTC CSQRTGPNYEQYF
many . TRBJ2-6 TRBV12-3/TRBV12-4 TGTGCCAGCAGTTTAGACAGTTCCTCTGGGGCCAACGTCCTGACTTTC CASSLDSSSGANVLTF
few . TRBJ1-1 TRBV19 TGTGCCAGTACCCAAGGGGGGCCGGGGAACTTT CASTQGGPGNF
few . TRBJ1-5 TRBV19 TGTGCCAGTAGTCCCGGCCCGGGGGCGGGCGGCAATCAGCCCCAGCATTTT CASSPGPGAGGNQPQHF
few . TRBJ1-1 TRBV21-1 TGTGCCAGCAGCAAAGGGACTATCTCCCAACCCAACACTGAAGCTTTCTTT CASSKGTISQPNTEAFF
. TRBD2 TRBJ2-2 TRBV5-1 TGCGCCAGCAGCCGCCCTAGCGGGAGGAGTCTTTGGGAGGAGCTGTTTTTT CASSRPSGRSLWEELFF
. TRBD2 TRBJ2-3 TRBV4-3 TGCGCCAGCAGCCAGGTTAGCGGGAGATCCACAGATACGCAGTATTTT CASSQVSGRSTDTQYF
few TRBD2 TRBJ2-2 TRBV24-1 TGTGCCACCAGTGATCACCTACTAGCGGATTGGAGAGGCACCGGGGAGCTGTTTTTT CATSDHLLADWRGTGELFF
. TRBD2 TRBJ2-2 TRBV20-1 TGCAGTGCTAGAGATTTGGCGGGAGGATCCACCGGGGAGCTGTTTTTT CSARDLAGGSTGELFF
. . TRBJ2-5 TRBV30 TGTGCCTGGAGTCCGACGGTCCAAGAGACCCAGTACTTC CAWSPTVQETQYF
few . TRBJ2-5 TRBV18 TGTGCCAGCTCCGACGGACTTCGCCAAGAGACCCAGTACTTC CASSDGLRQETQYF
many . TRBJ2-5 TRBV7-8 TGTGCCAGCAGCTCGGGGCGGTTACAAGAGACCCAGTACTTC CASSSGRLQETQYF
few . TRBJ1-5 TRBV28 TGTGCCAGCAGTTTTCAAGGGGGTTTTCAGCCCCAGCATTTT CASSFQGGFQPQHF
few . TRBJ1-2 TRBV18 TGTGCCAGCTCACCACCAGGACAGCGACATGGCTACACCTTC CASSPPGQRHGYTF
. . TRBJ1-2 TRBV20-1 TGCAGTGCTAGTTCCGGAGGCTACACCTTC CSASSGGYTF
. . TRBJ1-1 TRBV29-1 TGCAGCGTTGAGGGGCATGGGAACACTGAAGCTTTCTTT CSVEGHGNTEAFF
few . TRBJ1-2 TRBV3-1 TGTGCCAGCACCACAAGTGGCTATGGCTACACCTTC CASTTSGYGYTF
. . TRBJ1-4 TRBV12-3/TRBV12-4 TGTGCCAGCAGTTTAAGGGTCTATGAAAAACTGTTTTTT CASSLRVYEKLFF
few . TRBJ2-1 TRBV5-1 TGCGCCAGCAGCTTGGCCGCCTGGGATGAGCAGTTCTTC CASSLAAWDEQFF
. . TRBJ1-6 TRBV14 TGTGCCAGCAGCGAGACGGTGAACTATTCACCCCTCCACTTT CASSETVNYSPLHF
. . TRBJ2-3 TRBV6-5 TGTGCCAGCAGTTATCAGCGGTTCACAGATACGCAGTATTTT CASSYQRFTDTQYF